Listed below are T cell receptor beta chains from one sample, sequenced in a study of identifying expanded T cells in peripheral blood. TCRdb keeps only in-frame clones here, not all; method: immunoSEQ multiplex PCR. The sample lists over 100,000 clones; around 88% were seen once. What was sequenced was blood. The receptors derive from a person between 18 and 69 years old in good health. CDR3s include the opening cysteine and the closing phenylalanine or tryptophan. A D gene is named only where the DNA matches it firmly. Some rows have no size entry. The others give once, few or many, or a class for an expanded clone.

V	J	size	D	CDR3	DNA
TRBV7-9	TRBJ1-5	-	-	CASSPDRNQPQHF	TGTGCCAGCAGCCCGGACAGAAATCAGCCCCAGCATTTT
TRBV7-8	TRBJ1-1	-	-	CASSFTGMNTEAFF	TGTGCCAGCAGCTTTACAGGGATGAACACTGAAGCTTTCTTT
TRBV19	TRBJ1-1	once	-	CASSRYSGNRMNTEAFF	TGTGCCAGTAGCCGCTACAGCGGGAATAGGATGAACACTGAAGCTTTCTTT
TRBV4-1	TRBJ1-2	once	-	CASSQEAALNYGYTF	TGCGCCAGCAGCCAAGAAGCAGCGCTTAACTATGGCTACACCTTC
TRBV5-4	TRBJ2-1	-	-	CASSLRAGPYNEQFF	TGTGCCAGCAGCCTTCGGGCGGGCCCCTACAATGAGCAGTTCTTC
TRBV7-2	TRBJ1-5	few	TRBD1	CASSSGGIQPQHF	TGTGCCAGCAGCTCAGGGGGCATTCAGCCCCAGCATTTT
TRBV4-1	TRBJ1-4	-	TRBD1	CASSQEGQLPNEKLFF	TGCGCCAGCAGCCAAGAGGGACAGCTACCTAATGAAAAACTGTTTTTT
TRBV6-1	TRBJ1-4	once	-	CASSEVGGRINEKLFF	TGTGCCAGCAGTGAAGTGGGGGGACGGATTAATGAAAAACTGTTTTTT
TRBV5-1	TRBJ1-2	-	TRBD1	CASSHGTGAGYGYTF	TGCGCCAGCAGCCACGGGACAGGGGCTGGCTATGGCTACACCTTC
TRBV28	TRBJ2-7	-	-	CASSTWDNTYEQYF	TGTGCCAGCAGTACATGGGACAACACCTACGAGCAGTACTTC
TRBV19	TRBJ1-2	few	TRBD1	CASSMEGQGYGYTF	TGTGCCAGTAGTATGGAAGGACAGGGGTATGGCTACACCTTC
TRBV2	TRBJ2-3	-	-	CASNLIVSTDTQYF	TGTGCCAGCAACTTGATCGTGAGCACAGATACGCAGTATTTT
TRBV11-2	TRBJ2-7	-	-	CASSLDHQGSYEQYF	TGTGCCAGCAGCTTAGATCACCAGGGGTCCTACGAGCAGTACTTC
TRBV19	TRBJ1-4	-	TRBD1	CASSTLDRDKKLFF	TGTGCCAGTAGTACACTTGACAGGGATAAAAAACTGTTTTTT
TRBV7-2	TRBJ2-4	once	TRBD1	CASSTGQGGNIQYF	TGTGCCAGCAGCACGGGACAGGGGGGAAACATTCAGTACTTC
TRBV27	TRBJ2-7	-	TRBD1	CASSLARDRVFEQYF	TGTGCCAGCAGTTTAGCCCGGGACAGGGTTTTCGAGCAGTACTTC
TRBV29-1	TRBJ2-2	-	-	CSVKQPRSTGELFF	TGCAGCGTTAAACAGCCTAGGAGCACCGGGGAGCTGTTTTTT
TRBV5-4	TRBJ1-1	-	TRBD1	CASSLLTGRMNTEAFF	TGTGCCAGCAGCTTGTTGACAGGGAGAATGAACACTGAAGCTTTCTTT
TRBV5-6	TRBJ1-5	many	-	CASSQARGRRSNQPQHF	TGTGCCAGCAGCCAAGCGCGGGGGCGCAGGTCCAATCAGCCCCAGCATTTT
TRBV28	TRBJ2-7	-	-	CASSLGVYEQYF	TGTGCCAGCAGTTTGGGGGTCTACGAGCAGTACTTC
TRBV11-2	TRBJ2-7	-	TRBD1	CASSWRSGDREYYEQYF	TGTGCCAGCAGCTGGCGGAGCGGAGACAGGGAATACTACGAGCAGTACTTC
TRBV5-1	TRBJ2-3	many	TRBD1	CASSSTQGTDTQYF	TGCGCCAGCAGCTCGACACAGGGGACAGATACGCAGTATTTT
TRBV5-6	TRBJ2-2	few	-	CASRFRGSTGELFF	TGTGCCAGCAGATTTAGGGGGAGCACCGGGGAGCTGTTTTTT
TRBV5-1	TRBJ2-6	-	TRBD1	CASSLTSAGGSVGANVLTF	TGCGCCAGCAGCTTGACCAGTGCAGGGGGTTCGGTTGGGGCCAACGTCCTGACTTTC
TRBV7-2	TRBJ2-3	-	TRBD2	CASSLGLAGPGDTQYF	TGTGCCAGCAGCCTTGGACTAGCGGGCCCGGGAGATACGCAGTATTTT
TRBV30	TRBJ2-7	-	TRBD1	CAWSGDRAREQYF	TGTGCCTGGAGTGGGGACAGGGCCCGCGAGCAGTACTTC
TRBV2	TRBJ1-1	once	-	CASETGANEAFF	TGTGCCAGCGAAACGGGGGCCAATGAAGCTTTCTTT
TRBV9	TRBJ2-1	-	TRBD2	CASSVAEAGGFEQFF	TGTGCCAGCAGCGTAGCGGAAGCGGGAGGTTTTGAGCAGTTCTTC
TRBV28	TRBJ1-3	-	-	CASSLGSSGNTIYF	TGTGCCAGCAGTTTAGGCAGCTCTGGAAACACCATATATTTT
TRBV10-3	TRBJ2-3	-	-	CAIGTRSDTQYF	TGTGCCATCGGGACGAGGTCAGATACGCAGTATTTT
TRBV28	TRBJ2-7	-	TRBD2	CASRNSGGSNEQYF	TGTGCCAGCAGGAACAGCGGGGGGAGTAACGAGCAGTACTTC
TRBV28	TRBJ1-1	-	-	CASSRPRVTEAFF	TGTGCCAGCAGTCGTCCTAGGGTCACTGAAGCTTTCTTT
TRBV19	TRBJ1-5	many	TRBD1	CASSRQGWNQPQHF	TGTGCCAGTTCGAGACAGGGCTGGAATCAGCCCCAGCATTTT